This T cell receptor beta chain was captured by sequencing in a study of T cell repertoires in cytomegalovirus infection. Only a few counts were recorded for this clonotype. Its specificity is not known. TCRdb itself ran the reads through MiXCR, one entry per CDR3 protein. This sample has some 170,000 distinct CDR3 sequences, with about 18% found just once. Regarding the study as a whole: The study identified carriers of CMV plus the relevant HLA from cumulative public TCR beta family frequency.

This sequence originates from a human donor in good health (CMV status not recorded). Some clones in this sample may be carry-over from other donors' samples. The material sequenced was CD8+ T cells from PBMCs.

CDR3 amino acids: CASSKRVGLAGKTDTQYF. CDR3 sequence (DNA): TGTGCCAGCAGCAAGCGCGTTGGACTAGCGGGGAAGACAGATACGCAGTATTTT. The chain joins TRBV11-2 to TRBJ2-3; 12 bases line up with TRBD2. The junction had 12 bases not matched to a gene; V was cut back by 5 bases and J by 3 bases. The V gene's germline CDR1 is SGHAT and CDR2 FQNNGV. CDR3 length equals 18 residues.